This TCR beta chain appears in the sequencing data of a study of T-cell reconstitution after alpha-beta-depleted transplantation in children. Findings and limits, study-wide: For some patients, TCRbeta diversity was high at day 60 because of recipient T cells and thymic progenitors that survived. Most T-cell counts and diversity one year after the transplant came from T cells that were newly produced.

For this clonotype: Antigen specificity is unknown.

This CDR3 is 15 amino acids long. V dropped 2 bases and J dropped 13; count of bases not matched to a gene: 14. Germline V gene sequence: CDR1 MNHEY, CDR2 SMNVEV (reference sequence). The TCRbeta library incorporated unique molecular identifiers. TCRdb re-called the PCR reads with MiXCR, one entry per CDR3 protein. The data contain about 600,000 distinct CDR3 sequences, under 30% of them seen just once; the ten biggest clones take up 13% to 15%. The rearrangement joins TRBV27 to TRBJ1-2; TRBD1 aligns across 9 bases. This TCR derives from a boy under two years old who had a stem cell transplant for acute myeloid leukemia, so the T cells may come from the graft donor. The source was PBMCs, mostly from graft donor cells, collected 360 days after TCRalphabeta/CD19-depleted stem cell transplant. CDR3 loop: CASSLGTGPGSGLTF. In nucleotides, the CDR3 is TGTGCCAGCAGTTTAGGGACAGGGCCCGGTTCGGGGCTCACCTTC.